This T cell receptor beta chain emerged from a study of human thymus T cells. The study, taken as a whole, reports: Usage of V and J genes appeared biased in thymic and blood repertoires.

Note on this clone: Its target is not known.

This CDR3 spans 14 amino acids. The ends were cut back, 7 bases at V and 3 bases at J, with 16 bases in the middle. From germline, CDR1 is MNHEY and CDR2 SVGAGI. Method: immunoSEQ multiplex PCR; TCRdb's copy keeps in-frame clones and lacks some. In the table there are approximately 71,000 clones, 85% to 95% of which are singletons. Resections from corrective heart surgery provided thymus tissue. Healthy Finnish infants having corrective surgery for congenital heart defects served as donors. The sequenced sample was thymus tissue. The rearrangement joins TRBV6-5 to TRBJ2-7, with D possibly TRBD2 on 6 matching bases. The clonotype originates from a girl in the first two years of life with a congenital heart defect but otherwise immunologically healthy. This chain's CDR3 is CASTRQPGDYEQYF. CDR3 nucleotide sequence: TGTGCCAGCACCAGACAACCGGGGGACTACGAGCAGTACTTC.